This entry describes one TCR beta chain. The sample originates from a study of tumor-infiltrating lymphocytes in localized non-small cell lung cancer. Study as a whole: Some samples were collected after neoadjuvant chemotherapy; smokers, never-smokers and several histologies were included.

TCRdb keeps only in-frame clones here, not all; method: immunoSEQ multiplex PCR. In the table there are about 15,000 clones, nearly 70% of which are singletons. The CDR3 length is 13 residues. CDR1 is GTSNPN, CDR2 SVGIG, per germline (reference sequence). Trimming removed 2 bases from V and 8 bases from J; junction bases left unmatched: 5. The receptor was derived from a human donor with non-small cell lung cancer. Material for sequencing was uninvolved lung tissue not adjacent to the tumor. The J gene is TRBJ2-1, the V gene TRBV30, with TRBD2 identical over 8 bases. In DNA form, the CDR3 reads TGTGCCTGGAGTTCGGGAGGGCCCGATGAGCAGTTCTTC. This encodes CAWSSGGPDEQFF. The entire variable domain, with the rest obtained from reference TRBV30 and TRBJ2-1, is as follows: SQTIHQWPATLVQPVGSPLSLECTVEGTSNPNLYWYRQAAGRGLQLLFYSVGIGQISSEVPQNLSASRPQDRQFILSSKKLLLSDSGFYLCAWSSGGPDEQFFGPGTRLTVL.